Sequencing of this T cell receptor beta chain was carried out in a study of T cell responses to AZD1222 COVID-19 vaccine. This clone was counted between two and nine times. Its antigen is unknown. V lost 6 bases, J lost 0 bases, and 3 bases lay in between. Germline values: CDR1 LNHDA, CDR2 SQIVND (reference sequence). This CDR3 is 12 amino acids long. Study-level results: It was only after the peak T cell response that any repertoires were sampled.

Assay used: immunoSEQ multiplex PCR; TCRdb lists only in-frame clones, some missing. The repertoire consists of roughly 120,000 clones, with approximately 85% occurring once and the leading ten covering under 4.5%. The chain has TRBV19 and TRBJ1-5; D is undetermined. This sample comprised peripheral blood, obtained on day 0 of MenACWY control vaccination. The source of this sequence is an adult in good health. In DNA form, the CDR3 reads TGTGCCAGTAGGGATAGCAATCAGCCCCAGCATTTT. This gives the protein CASRDSNQPQHF.